This is a list of T cell receptor beta chains from one sample in a study of blood T cell repertoires in COVID-19. Data came from immunoSEQ multiplex PCR; TCRdb stores just in-frame clones and leaves some out. The sample yields around 170,000 clones, 70% to 90% seen once. Sequenced: peripheral blood. All receptors derive from a woman aged 70-85 years with acute or convalescent COVID-19. Each CDR3 is given with its conserved first and last residue. D genes are given only for firm matches. Size tells how often a clone was seen (once, few, many) or the class of an expanded clone, and some rows leave it out.

NA	TRBV11-2	15	TRBJ2-1	TRBD2	CASSFLADPYNEQFF	TGTGCCAGCAGCTTCCTAGCGGATCCCTACAATGAGCAGTTCTTC
NA	TRBV6-1	15	TRBJ2-1	TRBD2	CASSEGQLAVGEQFF	TGTGCCAGCAGTGAAGGTCAGCTAGCGGTGGGTGAGCAGTTCTTC
NA	TRBV5-1	16	TRBJ2-3	NA	CASSLAQGPSTDTQYF	TGCGCCAGCAGCTTGGCCCAGGGGCCTAGCACAGATACGCAGTATTTT
once	TRBV10-3	16	TRBJ1-1	NA	CAISDSPDSFISEAFF	TGTGCCATCAGTGATTCACCAGACAGTTTCATCAGTGAAGCTTTCTTT
NA	TRBV28	16	TRBJ1-3	NA	CASSESGAPSGNTIYF	TGTGCCAGCAGTGAGTCAGGGGCACCTTCTGGAAACACCATATATTTT
NA	TRBV4-3	16	TRBJ2-1	TRBD2	CASSSLLAGGYNEQFF	TGCGCCAGCAGCTCCTTACTAGCGGGAGGCTACAATGAGCAGTTCTTC
few	TRBV3-1/TRBV3-2	14	TRBJ2-3	NA	CASSPLTNTDTQYF	TGTGCCAGCAGCCCCCTGACAAACACAGATACGCAGTATTTT
NA	TRBV30	15	TRBJ1-2	NA	CAWRSLGAMGYGYTF	TGTGCCTGGAGGTCGTTGGGGGCCATGGGCTATGGCTACACCTTC
once	TRBV27	15	TRBJ2-7	TRBD2	CASSIQAGGLDEQYF	TGTGCCAGCAGTATCCAAGCGGGAGGGCTAGACGAGCAGTACTTC
NA	TRBV2	14	TRBJ2-7	TRBD1	CASSQGQGPYEQYF	TGTGCCAGCAGTCAGGGACAGGGCCCCTACGAGCAGTACTTC
NA	TRBV18	16	TRBJ1-6	NA	CASSRNMDPDSSPLHF	TGTGCCAGCTCACGAAACATGGACCCGGACAGTTCACCCCTCCACTTT
NA	TRBV7-2	13	TRBJ1-1	NA	CASSYLPGLGAFF	TGTGCCAGCAGCTACTTACCGGGACTTGGAGCTTTCTTT
NA	TRBV2	12	TRBJ2-4	NA	CASSDRGNIQYF	TGTGCCAGCAGTGATAGGGGTAACATTCAGTACTTC
NA	TRBV4-3	17	TRBJ1-2	TRBD1	CASSQEATQGANYGYTF	TGCGCCAGCAGCCAAGAAGCGACACAGGGGGCGAACTATGGCTACACCTTC
once	TRBV27	15	TRBJ1-5	NA	CASSSEGVGNQPQHF	TGTGCCAGCAGTTCGGAAGGGGTCGGCAATCAGCCCCAGCATTTT
NA	TRBV6-1	13	TRBJ1-1	NA	CASSDRQWTEAFF	TGTGCCAGCAGTGATAGACAGTGGACTGAAGCTTTCTTT
NA	TRBV5-4	14	TRBJ2-5	NA	CATTRNRVQETQYF	TGTGCCACCACCAGGAACAGGGTCCAAGAGACCCAGTACTTC
NA	TRBV5-1	13	TRBJ2-5	NA	CASSTSGEETQYF	TGCGCCAGCAGCACAAGCGGCGAAGAGACCCAGTACTTC
once	TRBV5-4	16	TRBJ2-3	NA	CASSPGGQKHTDTQYF	TGTGCCAGCAGCCCCGGCGGACAAAAACACACAGATACGCAGTATTTT
NA	TRBV5-6	14	TRBJ1-4	NA	CASSLGQENEKLFF	TGTGCCAGCAGCTTGGGTCAGGAAAATGAAAAACTGTTTTTT
NA	TRBV11-3	13	TRBJ1-1	TRBD1	CASSLDRDRPPFF	TGTGCCAGCAGCTTGGATCGGGACAGACCCCCTTTCTTT
NA	TRBV19	15	TRBJ1-1	TRBD1	CASSSVGQKDTEAFF	TGTGCCAGTAGTTCCGTGGGACAGAAGGACACTGAAGCTTTCTTT
NA	TRBV6-5	12	TRBJ1-4	NA	CASRRQNEKLFF	TGTGCCAGCAGACGACAGAATGAAAAACTGTTTTTT
NA	TRBV19	17	TRBJ2-2	TRBD1	CASSLSDRGYNTGELFF	TGTGCCAGTAGTTTATCCGACAGGGGCTATAACACCGGGGAGCTGTTTTTT
NA	TRBV2	14	TRBJ2-1	NA	CASRTKSSYNEQFF	TGTGCCAGCAGAACTAAAAGCTCCTACAATGAGCAGTTCTTC
NA	TRBV5-1	14	TRBJ2-5	NA	CASSRADWKETQYF	TGCGCCAGCTCCCGTGCGGACTGGAAAGAGACCCAGTACTTC
NA	TRBV7-9	16	TRBJ1-2	TRBD1	CASSFDTTGGSYGYTF	TGTGCCAGCAGCTTCGACACGACAGGGGGAAGCTATGGCTACACCTTC
NA	TRBV28	17	TRBJ2-2	TRBD2	CASSFGTRRSWTGELFF	TGTGCCAGCAGTTTCGGGACTAGGCGGTCTTGGACCGGGGAGCTGTTTTTT
NA	TRBV5-6	16	TRBJ1-6	TRBD1	CASSLPSTGIHSPLHF	TGTGCCAGCAGCTTACCTTCGACAGGGATACATTCACCCCTCCACTTT
NA	TRBV28	12	TRBJ1-1	NA	CAIAGPKTEAFF	TGTGCCATCGCGGGCCCCAAGACTGAAGCTTTCTTT
once	TRBV6-1	17	TRBJ1-3	TRBD1	CASSARPGQGFGDTIYF	TGTGCCAGCAGTGCCCGCCCGGGACAGGGGTTTGGAGACACCATATATTTT
once	TRBV10-3	20	TRBJ2-1	TRBD2	CAISDLGLAGGSSSYNEQFF	TGTGCCATCAGTGACCTGGGACTAGCGGGGGGCTCAAGCTCCTACAATGAGCAGTTCTTC
NA	TRBV24-1	13	TRBJ1-1	NA	CATSDWAGTEAFF	TGTGCCACCAGTGATTGGGCGGGAACTGAAGCTTTCTTT
NA	TRBV30	16	TRBJ1-2	TRBD1	CAWSAGLQGRTYGYTF	TGTGCCTGGAGTGCCGGACTACAGGGGAGGACCTATGGCTACACCTTC
few	TRBV7-9	14	TRBJ2-5	TRBD2	CASSSASGIETQYF	TGTGCCAGCAGCTCCGCTAGCGGGATTGAGACCCAGTACTTC
NA	TRBV7-6	13	TRBJ2-5	NA	CASSSGVLETQYF	TGTGCCAGCAGCTCAGGGGTTTTGGAGACCCAGTACTTC
few	TRBV5-5	15	TRBJ1-3	NA	CASSLGRGSGNTIYF	TGTGCCAGCAGCTTGGGCCGGGGTTCTGGAAACACCATATATTTT
NA	TRBV4-1	15	TRBJ1-2	TRBD1	CASSQARTGLYGYTF	TGCGCCAGCAGCCAAGCCCGGACAGGGTTATATGGCTACACCTTC
once	TRBV4-1	15	TRBJ1-1	NA	CASSQAGTRNTEAFF	TGCGCCAGCAGCCAAGCCGGGACAAGGAACACTGAAGCTTTCTTT
NA	TRBV7-9	13	TRBJ1-6	NA	CASSGFRNLSLHF	TGTGCCAGCAGCGGATTCAGGAATCTATCCCTCCACTTT
NA	TRBV30	13	TRBJ2-1	NA	CAWSPGVYNEQFF	TGTGCCTGGAGTCCGGGAGTCTACAATGAGCAGTTCTTC
NA	TRBV15	16	TRBJ2-3	TRBD2	CATSSRRTSETDTQYF	TGTGCCACCAGCAGTAGAAGGACTAGCGAGACAGATACGCAGTATTTT
few	TRBV25-1	16	TRBJ2-1	TRBD2	CASSARGLAGGNEQFF	TGTGCCAGCAGTGCCCGGGGACTAGCGGGGGGGAATGAGCAGTTCTTC
NA	TRBV5-5	16	TRBJ1-6	NA	CASSLGGNDVNSPLHF	TGTGCCAGCAGCTTGGGAGGGAACGATGTTAATTCACCCCTCCACTTT
NA	TRBV2	16	TRBJ2-3	TRBD2	CASSESLAGFTDTQYF	TGTGCCAGCAGTGAAAGTCTAGCGGGATTCACAGATACGCAGTATTTT
NA	TRBV6-5	15	TRBJ2-7	TRBD1	CASSYQGQGPYEQYF	TGTGCCAGCAGTTACCAAGGACAGGGTCCCTACGAGCAGTACTTC
NA	TRBV7-9	14	TRBJ2-5	TRBD2	CASSLTSGQETQYF	TGTGCCAGCAGCTTGACTAGCGGCCAAGAGACCCAGTACTTC
NA	TRBV5-1	13	TRBJ2-7	NA	CASSLETSYEQYF	TGCGCCAGCAGCCTGGAGACTTCCTACGAGCAGTACTTC
NA	TRBV6-5	15	TRBJ1-2	TRBD1	CASRPPGQPSYGYTF	TGTGCCAGCAGACCTCCGGGACAGCCATCATATGGCTACACCTTC
NA	TRBV11-3	22	TRBJ2-1	TRBD1	CASSLDSWYGWDRGRTDNEQFF	TGTGCCAGCAGCTTAGATTCTTGGTACGGGTGGGACAGGGGGCGGACTGACAATGAGCAGTTCTTC
NA	TRBV7-2	13	TRBJ2-7	NA	CASSLETVYEQYF	TGTGCCAGCAGCTTAGAGACAGTCTACGAGCAGTACTTC
NA	TRBV9	14	TRBJ2-7	NA	CASSPRTGLNEQYF	TGTGCCAGCAGCCCCCGCACAGGGCTAAACGAGCAGTACTTC
NA	TRBV7-2	17	TRBJ2-3	TRBD2	CASSLDLAGASADTQYF	TGTGCCAGCAGCTTAGATTTAGCGGGGGCCAGCGCAGATACGCAGTATTTT
NA	TRBV5-1	15	TRBJ1-6	NA	CASSPAGGGYSPLHF	TGCGCCAGCAGCCCCGCCGGCGGGGGTTATTCACCCCTCCACTTT
NA	TRBV3-1/TRBV3-2	16	TRBJ2-7	NA	CASSQMTADPRYEQYF	TGTGCCAGCAGCCAAATGACAGCCGACCCCCGCTACGAGCAGTACTTC